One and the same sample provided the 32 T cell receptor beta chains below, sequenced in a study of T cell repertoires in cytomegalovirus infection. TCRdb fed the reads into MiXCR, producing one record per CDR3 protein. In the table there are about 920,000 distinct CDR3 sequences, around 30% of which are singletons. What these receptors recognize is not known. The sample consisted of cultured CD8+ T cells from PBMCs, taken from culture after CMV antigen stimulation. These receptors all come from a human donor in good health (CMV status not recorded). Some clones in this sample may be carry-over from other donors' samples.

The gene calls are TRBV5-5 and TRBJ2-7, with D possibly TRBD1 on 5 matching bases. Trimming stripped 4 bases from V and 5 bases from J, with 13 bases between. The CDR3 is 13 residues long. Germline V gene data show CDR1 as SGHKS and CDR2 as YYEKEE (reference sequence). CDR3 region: CASSPPGADEQYF. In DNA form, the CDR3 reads TGTGCCAGCAGCCCCCCTGGGGCCGACGAGCAGTACTTC.

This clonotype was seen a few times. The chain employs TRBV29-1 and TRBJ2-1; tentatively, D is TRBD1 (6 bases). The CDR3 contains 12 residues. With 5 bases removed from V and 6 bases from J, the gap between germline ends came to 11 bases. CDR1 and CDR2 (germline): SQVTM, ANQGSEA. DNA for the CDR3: TGCAGCGTTTTGATGGGGGCCAATGAGCAGTTCTTC. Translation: CSVLMGANEQFF.

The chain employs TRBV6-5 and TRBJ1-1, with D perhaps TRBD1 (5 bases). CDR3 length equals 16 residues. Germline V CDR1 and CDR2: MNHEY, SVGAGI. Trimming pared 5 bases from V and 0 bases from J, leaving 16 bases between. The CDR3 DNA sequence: TGTGCCAGCAGTCACCACCCTCAGGGCCTGAACACTGAAGCTTTCTTT. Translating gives CASSHHPQGLNTEAFF.

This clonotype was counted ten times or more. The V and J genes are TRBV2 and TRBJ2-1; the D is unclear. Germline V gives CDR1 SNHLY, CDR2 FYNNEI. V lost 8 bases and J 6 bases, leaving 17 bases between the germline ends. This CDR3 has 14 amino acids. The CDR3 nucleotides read TGTGCCAGCTCCCCGAGAGGTATCCCCAATGAGCAGTTCTTC. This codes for CASSPRGIPNEQFF.

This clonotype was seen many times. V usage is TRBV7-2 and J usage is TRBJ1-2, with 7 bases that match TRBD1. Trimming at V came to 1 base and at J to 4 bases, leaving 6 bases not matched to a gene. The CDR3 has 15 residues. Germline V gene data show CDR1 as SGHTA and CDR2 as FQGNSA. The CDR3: CASSLGDSRVYGYTF. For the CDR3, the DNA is TGTGCCAGCAGCTTAGGGGACAGCCGGGTCTATGGCTACACCTTC.

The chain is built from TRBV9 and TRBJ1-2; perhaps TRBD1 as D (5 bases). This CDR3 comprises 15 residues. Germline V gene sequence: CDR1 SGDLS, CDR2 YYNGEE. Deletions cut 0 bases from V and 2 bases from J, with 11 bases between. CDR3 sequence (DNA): TGTGCCAGCAGCGTAGTTCGGGGGGGGAACTATGGCTACACCTTC. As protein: CASSVVRGGNYGYTF.

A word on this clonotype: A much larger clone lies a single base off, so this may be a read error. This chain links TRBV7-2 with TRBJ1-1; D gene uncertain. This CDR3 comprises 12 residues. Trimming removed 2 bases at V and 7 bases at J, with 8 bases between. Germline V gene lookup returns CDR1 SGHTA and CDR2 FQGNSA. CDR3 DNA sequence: TGTGCCAGCAGCTTAATATGCGGTGAAGCTTTCTTT. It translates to CASSLICGEAFF.

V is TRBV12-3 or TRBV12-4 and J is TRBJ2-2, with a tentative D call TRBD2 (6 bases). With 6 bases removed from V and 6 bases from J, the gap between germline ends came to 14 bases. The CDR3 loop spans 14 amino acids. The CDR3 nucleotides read TGTGCCAGCAGCCTAAACTCGGGGGCCGGGGAGCTGTTTTTT. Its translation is CASSLNSGAGELFF.

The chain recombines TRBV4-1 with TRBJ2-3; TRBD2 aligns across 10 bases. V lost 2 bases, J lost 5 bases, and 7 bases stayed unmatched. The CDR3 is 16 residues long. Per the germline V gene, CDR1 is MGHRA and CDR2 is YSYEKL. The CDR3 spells CASSQFSGGAVDTQYF. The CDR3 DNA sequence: TGCGCCAGCAGCCAATTCAGCGGGGGGGCCGTAGATACGCAGTATTTT.

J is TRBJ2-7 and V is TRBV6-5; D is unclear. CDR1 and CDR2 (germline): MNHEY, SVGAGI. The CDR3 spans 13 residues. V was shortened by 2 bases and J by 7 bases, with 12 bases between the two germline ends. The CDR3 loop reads CASSYARSLEQYF. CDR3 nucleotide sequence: TGTGCCAGCAGTTACGCCAGGAGCTTGGAGCAGTACTTC.

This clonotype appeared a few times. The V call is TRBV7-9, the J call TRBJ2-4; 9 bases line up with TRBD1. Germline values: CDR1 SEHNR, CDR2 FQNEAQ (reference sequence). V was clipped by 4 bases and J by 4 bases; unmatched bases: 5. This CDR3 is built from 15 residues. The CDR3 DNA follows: TGTGCCAGCAGCTCCTCCGGGACAGGGAAAAACATTCAGTACTTC. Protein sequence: CASSSSGTGKNIQYF.

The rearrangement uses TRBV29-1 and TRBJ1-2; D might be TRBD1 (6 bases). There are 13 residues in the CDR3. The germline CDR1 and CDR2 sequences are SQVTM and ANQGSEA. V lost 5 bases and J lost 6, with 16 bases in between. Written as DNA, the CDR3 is TGCAGCGTTTTGCCCCCGGGGGGCGATGGCTACACCTTC. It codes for CSVLPPGGDGYTF.

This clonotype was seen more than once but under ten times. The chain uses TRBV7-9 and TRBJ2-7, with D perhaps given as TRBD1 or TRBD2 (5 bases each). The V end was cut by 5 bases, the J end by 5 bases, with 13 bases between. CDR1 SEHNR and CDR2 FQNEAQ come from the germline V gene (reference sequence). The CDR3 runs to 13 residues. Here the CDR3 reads CASSRLTGHEQYF. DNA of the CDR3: TGTGCCAGCAGCAGATTGACGGGGCACGAGCAGTACTTC.

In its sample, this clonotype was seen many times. DNA of the CDR3: TGTGCCAGCAGCTTAGCTATGGGCGAGACCCAGTACTTC. It is translated as CASSLAMGETQYF. The chain employs TRBV7-9 and TRBJ2-5; D uncertain. Trimming shortened V by 0 bases and J by 5 bases, and 7 bases separated the two germline ends. The V gene's germline CDR1 is SEHNR and CDR2 FQNEAQ (reference sequence). The CDR3 contains 13 residues. Full variable domain (missing parts from reference TRBV7-9 and TRBJ2-5): DTGVSQNPRHKITKRGQNVTFRCDPISEHNRLYWYRQTLGQGPEFLTYFQNEAQLEKSRLLSDRFSAERPKGSFSTLEIQRTEQGDSAMYLCASSLAMGETQYFGPGTRLLVL.

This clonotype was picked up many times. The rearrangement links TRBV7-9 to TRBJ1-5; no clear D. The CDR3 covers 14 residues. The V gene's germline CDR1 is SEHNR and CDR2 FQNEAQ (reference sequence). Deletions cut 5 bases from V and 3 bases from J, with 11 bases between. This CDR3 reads CASSPRGDNQPQHF. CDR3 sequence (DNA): TGTGCCAGCAGCCCACGGGGAGACAATCAGCCCCAGCATTTT.

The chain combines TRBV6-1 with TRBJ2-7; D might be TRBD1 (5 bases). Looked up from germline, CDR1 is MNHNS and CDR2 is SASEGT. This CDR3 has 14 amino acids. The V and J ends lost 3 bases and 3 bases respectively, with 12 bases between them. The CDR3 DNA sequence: TGTGCCAGCAGTGAGGACAAGTTTAACTACGAGCAGTACGTC. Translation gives CASSEDKFNYEQYV.

The CDR3 here is CARAGPPTNEKLFF. As DNA, the CDR3 is TGTGCCAGGGCGGGGCCCCCAACTAATGAAAAACTGTTTTTT. The V and J genes are TRBV10-3 and TRBJ1-4; tentatively, D is TRBD1 (5 bases). This CDR3 contains 14 residues. Germline V gene sequence: CDR1 ENHRY, CDR2 SYGVKD. V was clipped by 10 bases and J by 0 bases, with 12 bases between them.

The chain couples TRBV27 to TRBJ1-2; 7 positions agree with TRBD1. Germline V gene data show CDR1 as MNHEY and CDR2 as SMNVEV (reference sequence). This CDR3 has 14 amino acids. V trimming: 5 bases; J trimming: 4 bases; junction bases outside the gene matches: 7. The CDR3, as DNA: TGTGCCAGCAGTCCCCGGGACAGCCGCTATGGCTACACCTTC. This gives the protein CASSPRDSRYGYTF.

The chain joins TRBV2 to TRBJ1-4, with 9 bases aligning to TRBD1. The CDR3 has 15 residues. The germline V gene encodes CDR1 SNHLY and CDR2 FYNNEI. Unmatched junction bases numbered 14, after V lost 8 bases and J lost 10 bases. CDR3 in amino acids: CASLAGQGGKGKLFF. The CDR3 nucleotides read TGTGCCAGCCTCGCGGGACAGGGAGGTAAAGGAAAACTGTTTTTT.

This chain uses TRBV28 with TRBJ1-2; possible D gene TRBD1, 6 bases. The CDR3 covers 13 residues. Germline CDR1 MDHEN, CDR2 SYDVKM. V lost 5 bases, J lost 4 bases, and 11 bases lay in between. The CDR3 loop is CASSGGRLYGYTF. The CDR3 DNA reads TGTGCCAGCAGTGGGGGCAGGCTCTATGGCTACACCTTC.

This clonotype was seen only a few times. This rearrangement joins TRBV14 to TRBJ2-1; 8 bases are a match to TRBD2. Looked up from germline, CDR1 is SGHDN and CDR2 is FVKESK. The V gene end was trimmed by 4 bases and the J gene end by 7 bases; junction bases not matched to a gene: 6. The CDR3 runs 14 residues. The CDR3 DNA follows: TGTGCCAGCAGCCCCACAGGGACTAGGAATGAGCAGTTCTTC. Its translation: CASSPTGTRNEQFF. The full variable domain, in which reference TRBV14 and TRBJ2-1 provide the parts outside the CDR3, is EAGVTQFPSHSVIEKGQTVTLRCDPISGHDNLYWYRRVMGKEIKFLLHFVKESKQDESGMPNNRFLAERTGGTYSTLKVQPAELEDSGVYFCASSPTGTRNEQFFGPGTRLTVL.

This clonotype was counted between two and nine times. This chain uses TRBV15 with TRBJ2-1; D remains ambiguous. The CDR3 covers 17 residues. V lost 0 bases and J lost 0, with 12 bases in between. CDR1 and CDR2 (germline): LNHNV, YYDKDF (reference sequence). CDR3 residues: CATSRELVQSSYNEQFF. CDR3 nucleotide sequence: TGTGCCACCAGCAGAGAATTAGTCCAGAGCTCCTACAATGAGCAGTTCTTC.

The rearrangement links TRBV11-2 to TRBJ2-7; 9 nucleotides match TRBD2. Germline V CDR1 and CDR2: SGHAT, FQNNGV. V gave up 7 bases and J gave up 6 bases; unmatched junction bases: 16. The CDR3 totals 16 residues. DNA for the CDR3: TGTGCCAGCACCCCCTGGGGCGGGGGGGCGGCCGGCGAGCAGTACTTC. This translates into CASTPWGGGAAGEQYF. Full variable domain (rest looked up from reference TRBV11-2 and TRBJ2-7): EAGVAQSPRYKIIEKRQSVAFWCNPISGHATLYWYQQILGQGPKLLIQFQNNGVVDDSQLPKDRFSAERLKGVDSTLKIQPAKLEDSAVYLCASTPWGGGAAGEQYFGPGTRLTVT.

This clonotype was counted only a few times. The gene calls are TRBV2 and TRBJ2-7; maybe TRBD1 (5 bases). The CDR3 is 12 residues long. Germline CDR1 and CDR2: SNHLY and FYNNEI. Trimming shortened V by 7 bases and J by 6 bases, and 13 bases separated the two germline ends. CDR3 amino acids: CASKGSRFEQYV. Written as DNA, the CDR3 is TGTGCCAGCAAGGGGTCGAGGTTCGAGCAGTACGTC.

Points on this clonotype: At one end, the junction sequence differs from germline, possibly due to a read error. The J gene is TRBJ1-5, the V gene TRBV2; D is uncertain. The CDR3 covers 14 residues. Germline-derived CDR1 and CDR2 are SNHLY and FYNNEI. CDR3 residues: CASSDGVSNRPQHF. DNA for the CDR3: TGTGCCAGCAGTGACGGGGTGAGCAATCGGCCCCAGCATTTT.

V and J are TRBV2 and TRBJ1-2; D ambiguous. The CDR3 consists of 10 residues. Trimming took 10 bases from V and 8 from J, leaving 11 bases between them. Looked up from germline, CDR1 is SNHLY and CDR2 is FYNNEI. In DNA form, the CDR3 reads TGTGCCAACTACGGTTTGGGCTACACCTTC. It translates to CANYGLGYTF.

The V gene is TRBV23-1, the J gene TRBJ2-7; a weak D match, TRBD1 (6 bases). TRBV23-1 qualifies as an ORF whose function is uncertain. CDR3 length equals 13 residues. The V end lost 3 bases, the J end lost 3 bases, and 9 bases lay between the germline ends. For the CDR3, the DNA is TGCGCCAGCAGTCATTGGGACAACTACGAGCAGTACGTC. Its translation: CASSHWDNYEQYV.

Written as DNA, the CDR3 is TGTGCCAGCAGCTTGGCGGCAGGGAGAGAGCAGTACGTC. Translated: CASSLAAGREQYV. This chain joins TRBV11-2 and TRBJ2-7, with D tentatively TRBD1 or TRBD2 (5 bases each). Trimming pared 3 bases from V and 7 bases from J, leaving 13 bases between. Germline CDR1 is SGHAT and CDR2 is FQNNGV. CDR3 size: 13 residues.

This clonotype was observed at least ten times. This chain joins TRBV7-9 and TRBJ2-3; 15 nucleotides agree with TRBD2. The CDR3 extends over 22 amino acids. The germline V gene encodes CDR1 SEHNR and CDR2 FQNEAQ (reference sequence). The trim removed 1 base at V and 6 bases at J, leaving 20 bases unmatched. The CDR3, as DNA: TGTGCCAGCAGCTTAGGCCCGACGGGGCCGGGACTAGCGGGGGGATTTCGGGATACGCAGTATTTT. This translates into CASSLGPTGPGLAGGFRDTQYF.

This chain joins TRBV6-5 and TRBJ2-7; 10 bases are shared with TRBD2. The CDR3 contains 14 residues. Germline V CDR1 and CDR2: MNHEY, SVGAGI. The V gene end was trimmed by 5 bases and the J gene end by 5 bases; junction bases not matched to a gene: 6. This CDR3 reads CASSKSGGANEQYF. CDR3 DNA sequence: TGTGCCAGCAGTAAGAGCGGGGGGGCCAACGAGCAGTACTTC.

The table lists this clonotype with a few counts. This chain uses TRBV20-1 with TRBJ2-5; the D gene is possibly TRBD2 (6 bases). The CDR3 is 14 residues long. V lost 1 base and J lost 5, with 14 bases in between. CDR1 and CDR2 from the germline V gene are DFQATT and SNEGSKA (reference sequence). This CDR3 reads CSARVRGRGETQYF. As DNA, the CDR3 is TGCAGTGCTAGAGTGCGGGGCCGGGGGGAGACCCAGTACTTC.

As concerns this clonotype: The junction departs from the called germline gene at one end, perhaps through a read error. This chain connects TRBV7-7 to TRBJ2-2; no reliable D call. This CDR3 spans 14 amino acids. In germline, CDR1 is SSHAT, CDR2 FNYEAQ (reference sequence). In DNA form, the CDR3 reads TGTGCTAGCAGCACCCGACTGAACACCGGGGAGCTGTTTTTT. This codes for CASSTRLNTGELFF. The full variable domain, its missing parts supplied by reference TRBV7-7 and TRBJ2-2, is GAGVSQSPRYKVTKRGQDVTLRCDPISSHATLYWYQQALGQGPEFLTYFNYEAQPDKSGLPSDRFSAERPEGSISTLTIQRTEQRDSAMYRCASSTRLNTGELFFGEGSRLTVL.